One and the same sample provided the 17 T cell receptor beta chains below, sequenced in a study of shared clonotypes between healthy human individuals. Measured with immunoSEQ multiplex PCR; TCRdb has only the in-frame clones, and not every one. The data hold about 480,000 clones, with 60% to 80% observed a single time. The sequencing input was PBMCs. Receptor source: a woman aged 35 to 49 in good health. Some clones in this sample may be carry-over from other donors' samples.

This clone occurred once. V and J are TRBV7-9 and TRBJ1-4; D perhaps matches TRBD1 (5 bases). Trimming stripped 8 bases from V and 8 bases from J, with 18 bases between. The CDR3 is made up of 14 amino acids. The V gene's germline CDR1 is SEHNR and CDR2 FQNEAQ (reference sequence). For the CDR3, the DNA is TGTGCCAGCCAATTTGGGACGGCGGGGGAAAAACTGTTTTTT. It codes for CASQFGTAGEKLFF.

The chain couples TRBV7-9 to TRBJ2-1; 7 bases align to TRBD2. With V trimmed by 6 bases and J by 4 bases, 12 bases remained unmatched. The CDR3 is 16 residues long. Per germline, CDR1 SEHNR and CDR2 FQNEAQ (reference sequence). CDR3 in DNA: TGTGCCAGCAGGAACTCAGCGGGGACTACGTACAATGAGCAGTTCTTC. Encoded protein: CASRNSAGTTYNEQFF.

This clone has at least ten counts. J is TRBJ1-1 and V is TRBV18, with a possible D match to TRBD1 (6 bases). V lost 0 bases to trimming and J lost 1 base, with 12 bases between them. Germline values: CDR1 KGHSH, CDR2 LQKENI. The CDR3 has 16 amino acids. This CDR3 is CASSPPLQGPNTEAFF. Written as DNA, the CDR3 is TGTGCCAGCTCACCACCCTTACAGGGACCGAACACTGAAGCTTTCTTT. Drawing the rest from reference TRBV18 and TRBJ1-1, the complete variable domain is NAGVMQNPRHLVRRRGQEARLRCSPMKGHSHVYWYRQLPEEGLKFMVYLQKENIIDESGMPKERFSAEFPKEGPSILRIQQVVRGDSAAYFCASSPPLQGPNTEAFFGQGTRLTVV.

The rearrangement joins TRBV2 to TRBJ2-1, with TRBD2 matching over 9 bases. The CDR3 consists of 14 residues. CDR1 is SNHLY, CDR2 FYNNEI, per germline. V was pared by 6 bases and J by 8 bases, with 8 bases of the junction left unmatched. CDR3 coding DNA: TGTGCCAGCAGCGCCGGGACTAGCCTATATGAGCAGTTCTTC. Residues: CASSAGTSLYEQFF.

The chain recombines TRBV4-3 with TRBJ2-3; no firm D call. Looked up from germline, CDR1 is LGHNA and CDR2 is YSLEER. The V and J ends lost 2 bases and 5 bases respectively, with 17 bases between them. CDR3 length: 16 residues. The CDR3 here is CASSQLPSPAGDTQYF. The CDR3 DNA reads as TGCGCCAGCAGCCAACTCCCCAGCCCAGCCGGAGATACGCAGTATTTT.

CDR3: CASSFVGANVLTF. CDR3 bases: TGTGCCAGCAGTTTTGTGGGGGCCAACGTCCTGACTTTC. This sequence joins TRBV28 and TRBJ2-6; no firm D call. V lost 3 bases to trimming and J lost 4 bases, with 4 bases between them. The CDR3 sequence is 13 residues long. In germline, CDR1 is MDHEN, CDR2 SYDVKM.

The chain carries TRBV7-2 and TRBJ2-3; D uncertain. Looked up from germline, CDR1 is SGHTA and CDR2 is FQGNSA. The V end was cut by 0 bases, the J end by 2 bases, with 3 bases between. This CDR3 is 13 amino acids long. The CDR3 sequence is CASSLALTDTQYF. The DNA of the CDR3 is TGTGCCAGCAGCTTAGCCCTCACAGATACGCAGTATTTT. The whole variable domain, remainder taken from reference TRBV7-2 and TRBJ2-3, is GAGVSQSPSNKVTEKGKDVELRCDPISGHTALYWYRQSLGQGLEFLIYFQGNSAPDKSGLPSDRFSAERTGGSVSTLTIQRTQQEDSAVYLCASSLALTDTQYFGPGTRLTVL.

The V gene is TRBV7-8, the J gene TRBJ2-3; D unresolved. Germline values: CDR1 SGHVS, CDR2 FQNEAQ. Trimming shortened V by 3 bases and J by 2 bases, and 9 bases separated the two germline ends. This CDR3 has 14 residues. The CDR3 DNA is TGTGCCAGCAGCTTTACCCCGGCCACAGATACGCAGTATTTT. Its protein product is CASSFTPATDTQYF.

The rearrangement joins TRBV6-1 to TRBJ1-1; 7 bases match TRBD1. Looked up from germline, CDR1 is MNHNS and CDR2 is SASEGT. J gave up 4 bases and V 6 bases, and 8 bases lay outside the gene matches. This CDR3 comprises 14 residues. CDR3 region: CASRPPGTVTEAFF. CDR3 nucleotides: TGTGCCAGCAGACCCCCCGGGACAGTCACTGAAGCTTTCTTT.

This CDR3 reads CASSPSRAGGVYEQYF. CDR3 DNA sequence: TGTGCCAGCAGCCCTTCGAGGGCAGGGGGCGTTTACGAGCAGTACTTC. This sequence joins TRBV7-2 and TRBJ2-7, with 8 bases that match TRBD1. CDR3 length equals 16 residues. V lost 5 bases to trimming and J lost 4 bases; unmatched junction nucleotides: 13. From germline, CDR1 is SGHTA and CDR2 FQGNSA.

This clone was found many times. The CDR3 here is CASSPQGSNQPQHF. The DNA for the CDR3 is TGTGCCAGCAGTCCTCAGGGTAGCAATCAGCCCCAGCATTTT. The V gene is TRBV2, the J gene TRBJ1-5; D possibly corresponds to TRBD1 (5 bases). This CDR3 is built from 14 residues. Germline CDR1 and CDR2: SNHLY and FYNNEI. V lost 5 bases and J 0 bases, leaving 8 bases between the germline ends.

This chain links TRBV5-6 with TRBJ1-1, with D possibly TRBD1 on 5 matching bases. CDR1 is SGHDT and CDR2 is YYEEEE in the germline V gene. This CDR3 is built from 14 residues. V was cut by 3 bases and J by 5 bases, with 14 bases left in between. In nucleotides, the CDR3 is TGTGCCAGCAGCTGGCGGGGCGTGGGAACTGAAGCTTTCTTT. Its translation is CASSWRGVGTEAFF.

The rearrangement joins TRBV7-8 to TRBJ2-1; the D gene is possibly TRBD1 (6 bases). The CDR3 is 17 amino acids. CDR1 is SGHVS and CDR2 is FQNEAQ in the germline V gene. V gave up 0 bases and J gave up 6 bases, with 18 bases separating them. The CDR3 here is CASSLALGAGWVNEQFF. The CDR3 nucleotides read TGTGCCAGCAGCTTAGCGTTGGGGGCAGGGTGGGTCAATGAGCAGTTCTTC. The variable domain in full, with the rest retrieved from reference TRBV7-8 and TRBJ2-1, is GAGVSQSPRYKVAKRGQDVALRCDPISGHVSLFWYQQALGQGPEFLTYFQNEAQLDKSGLPSDRFFAERPEGSVSTLKIQRTQQEDSAVYLCASSLALGAGWVNEQFFGPGTRLTVL.

The V call is TRBV5-6, the J call TRBJ2-5; D call uncertain. This CDR3 region has 14 residues. The V and J ends lost 5 bases and 1 base respectively, with 12 bases between them. CDR1 SGHDT and CDR2 YYEEEE come from the germline V gene. Here the CDR3 DNA reads TGTGCCAGCAGACGAACACGGCTCCAAGAGACCCAGTACTTC. This translates into CASRRTRLQETQYF.

The chain couples TRBV5-6 to TRBJ2-2; D tentatively reads TRBD1 or TRBD2 (7 bases each). V lost 2 bases and J lost 5, with 16 bases in between. Germline V gene sequence: CDR1 SGHDT, CDR2 YYEEEE. CDR3 length equals 16 residues. In nucleotides, the CDR3 is TGTGCCAGCAGCTTCGGTCTCAGGGGGGGGACCGGGGAGCTGTTTTTT. Protein sequence: CASSFGLRGGTGELFF. Together with reference TRBV5-6 and TRBJ2-2, the CDR3 gives the full variable domain: DAGVTQSPTHLIKTRGQQVTLRCSPKSGHDTVSWYQQALGQGPQFIFQYYEEEERQRGNFPDRFSGHQFPNYSSELNVNALLLGDSALYLCASSFGLRGGTGELFFGEGSRLTVL.

The chain joins TRBV7-9 to TRBJ2-5; D perhaps matches TRBD2 (6 bases). Trimming took off 6 bases at V and 11 bases at J, with 19 bases between the two ends. The CDR3 is 13 amino acids. Germline values: CDR1 SEHNR, CDR2 FQNEAQ (reference sequence). For the CDR3, the DNA is TGTGCCAGCAGTACCGGGACCACGGGGGAGCAGTACTTC. Translated: CASSTGTTGEQYF.

The rearrangement joins TRBV30 to TRBJ1-3; D may be TRBD1 (5 bases). Germline CDR1 is GTSNPN and CDR2 is SVGIG (reference sequence). This CDR3 contains 13 residues. Trimming stripped 4 bases from V and 4 bases from J, with 11 bases between. The DNA for the CDR3 is TGTGCCTGGACGCAGCGGGGCGGAAACACCATATATTTT. Translation gives CAWTQRGGNTIYF.